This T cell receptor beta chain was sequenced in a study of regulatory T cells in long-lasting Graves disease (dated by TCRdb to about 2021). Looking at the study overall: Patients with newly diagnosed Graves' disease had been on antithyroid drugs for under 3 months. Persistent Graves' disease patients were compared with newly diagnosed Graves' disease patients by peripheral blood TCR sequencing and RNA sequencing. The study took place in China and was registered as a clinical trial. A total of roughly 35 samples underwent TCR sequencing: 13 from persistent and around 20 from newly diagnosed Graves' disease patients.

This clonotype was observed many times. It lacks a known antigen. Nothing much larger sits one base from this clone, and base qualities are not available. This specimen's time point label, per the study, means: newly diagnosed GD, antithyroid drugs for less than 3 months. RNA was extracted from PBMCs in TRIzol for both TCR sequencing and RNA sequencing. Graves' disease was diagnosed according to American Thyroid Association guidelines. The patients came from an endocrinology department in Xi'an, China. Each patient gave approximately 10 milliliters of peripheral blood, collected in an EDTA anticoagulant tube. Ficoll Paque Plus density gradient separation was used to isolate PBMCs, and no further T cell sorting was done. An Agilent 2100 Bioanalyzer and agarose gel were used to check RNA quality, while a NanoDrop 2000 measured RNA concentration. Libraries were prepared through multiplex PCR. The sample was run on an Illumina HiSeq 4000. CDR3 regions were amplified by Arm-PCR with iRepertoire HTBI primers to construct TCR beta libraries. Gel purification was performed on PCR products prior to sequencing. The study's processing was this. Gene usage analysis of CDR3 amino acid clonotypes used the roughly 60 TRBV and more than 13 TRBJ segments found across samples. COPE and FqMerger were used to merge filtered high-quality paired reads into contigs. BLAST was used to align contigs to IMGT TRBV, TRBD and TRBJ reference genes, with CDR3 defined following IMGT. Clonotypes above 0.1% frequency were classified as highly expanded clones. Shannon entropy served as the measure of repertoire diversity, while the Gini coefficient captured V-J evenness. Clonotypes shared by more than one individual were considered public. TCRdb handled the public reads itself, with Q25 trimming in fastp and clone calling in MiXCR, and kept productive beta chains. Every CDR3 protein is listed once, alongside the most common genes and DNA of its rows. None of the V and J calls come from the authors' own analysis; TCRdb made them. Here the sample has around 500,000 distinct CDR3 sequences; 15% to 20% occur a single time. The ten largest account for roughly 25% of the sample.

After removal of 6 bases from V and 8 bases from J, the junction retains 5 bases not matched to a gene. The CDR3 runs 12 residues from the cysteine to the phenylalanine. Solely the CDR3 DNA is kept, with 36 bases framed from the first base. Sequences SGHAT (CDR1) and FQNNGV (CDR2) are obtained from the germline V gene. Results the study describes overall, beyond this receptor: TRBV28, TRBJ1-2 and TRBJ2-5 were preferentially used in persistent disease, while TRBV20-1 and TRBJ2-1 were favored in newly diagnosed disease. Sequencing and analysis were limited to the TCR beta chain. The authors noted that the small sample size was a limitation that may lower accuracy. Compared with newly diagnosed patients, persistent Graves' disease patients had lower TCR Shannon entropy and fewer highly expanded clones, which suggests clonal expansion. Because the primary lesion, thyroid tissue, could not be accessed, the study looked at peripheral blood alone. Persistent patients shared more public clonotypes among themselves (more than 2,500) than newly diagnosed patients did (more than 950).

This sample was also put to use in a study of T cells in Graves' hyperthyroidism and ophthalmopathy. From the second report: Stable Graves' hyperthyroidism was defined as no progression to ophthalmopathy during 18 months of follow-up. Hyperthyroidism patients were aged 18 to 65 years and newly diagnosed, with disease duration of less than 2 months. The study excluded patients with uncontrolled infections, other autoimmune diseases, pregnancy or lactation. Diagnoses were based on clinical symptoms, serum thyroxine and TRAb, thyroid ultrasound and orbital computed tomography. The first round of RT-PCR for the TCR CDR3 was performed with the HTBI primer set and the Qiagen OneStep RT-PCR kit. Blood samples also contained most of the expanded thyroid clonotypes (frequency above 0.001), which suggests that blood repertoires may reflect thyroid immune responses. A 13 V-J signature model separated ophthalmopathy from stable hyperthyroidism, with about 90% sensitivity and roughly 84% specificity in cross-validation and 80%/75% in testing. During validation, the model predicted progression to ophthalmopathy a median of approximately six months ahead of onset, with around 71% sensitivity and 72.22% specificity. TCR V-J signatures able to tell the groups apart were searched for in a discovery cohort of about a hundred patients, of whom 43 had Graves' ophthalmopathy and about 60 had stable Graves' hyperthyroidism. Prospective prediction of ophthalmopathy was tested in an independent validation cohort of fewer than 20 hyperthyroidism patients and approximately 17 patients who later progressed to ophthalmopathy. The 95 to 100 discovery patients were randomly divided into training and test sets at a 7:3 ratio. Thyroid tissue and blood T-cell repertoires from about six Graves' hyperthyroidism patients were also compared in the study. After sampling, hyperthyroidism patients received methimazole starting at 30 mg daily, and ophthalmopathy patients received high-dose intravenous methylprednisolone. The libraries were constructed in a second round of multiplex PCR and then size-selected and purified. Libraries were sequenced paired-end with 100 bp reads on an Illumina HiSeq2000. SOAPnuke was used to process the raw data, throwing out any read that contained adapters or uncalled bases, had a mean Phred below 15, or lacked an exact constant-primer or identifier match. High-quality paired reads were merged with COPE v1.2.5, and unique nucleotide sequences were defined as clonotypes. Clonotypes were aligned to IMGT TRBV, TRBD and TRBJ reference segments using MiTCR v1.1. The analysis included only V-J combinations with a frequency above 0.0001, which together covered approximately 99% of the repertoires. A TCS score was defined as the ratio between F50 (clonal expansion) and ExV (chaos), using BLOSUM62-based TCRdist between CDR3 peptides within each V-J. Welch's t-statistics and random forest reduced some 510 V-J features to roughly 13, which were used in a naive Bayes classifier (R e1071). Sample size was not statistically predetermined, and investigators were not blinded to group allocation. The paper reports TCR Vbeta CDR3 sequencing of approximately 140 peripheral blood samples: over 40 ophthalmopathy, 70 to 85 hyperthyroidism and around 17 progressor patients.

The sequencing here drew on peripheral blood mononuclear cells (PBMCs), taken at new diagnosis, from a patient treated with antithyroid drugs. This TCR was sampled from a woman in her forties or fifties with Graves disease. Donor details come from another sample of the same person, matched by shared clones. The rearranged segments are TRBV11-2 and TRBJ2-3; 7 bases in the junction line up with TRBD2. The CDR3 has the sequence CASSPGGGTQYF. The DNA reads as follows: TGTGCCAGCAGTCCGGGCGGGGGTACGCAGTATTTT.